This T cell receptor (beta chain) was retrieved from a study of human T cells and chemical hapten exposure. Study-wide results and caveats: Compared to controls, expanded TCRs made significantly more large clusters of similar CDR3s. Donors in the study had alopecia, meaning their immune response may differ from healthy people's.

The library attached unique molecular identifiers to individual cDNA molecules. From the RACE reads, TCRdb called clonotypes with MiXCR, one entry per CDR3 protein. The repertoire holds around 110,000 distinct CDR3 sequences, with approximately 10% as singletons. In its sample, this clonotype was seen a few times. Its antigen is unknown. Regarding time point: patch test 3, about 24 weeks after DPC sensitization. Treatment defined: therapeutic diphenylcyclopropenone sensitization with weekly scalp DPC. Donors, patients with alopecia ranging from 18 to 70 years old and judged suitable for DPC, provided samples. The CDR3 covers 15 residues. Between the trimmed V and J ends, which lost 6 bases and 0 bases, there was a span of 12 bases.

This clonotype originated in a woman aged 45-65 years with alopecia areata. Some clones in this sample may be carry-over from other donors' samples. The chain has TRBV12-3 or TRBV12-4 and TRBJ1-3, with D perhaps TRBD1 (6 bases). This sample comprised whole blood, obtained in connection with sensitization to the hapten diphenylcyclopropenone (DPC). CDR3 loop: CASSKRGGSGNTIYF. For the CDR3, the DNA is TGTGCCAGCAGCAAAAGGGGGGGCTCTGGAAACACCATATATTTT.